This is a list of T cell receptor beta chains from one sample in a study of tumor-infiltrating lymphocytes in primary liver carcinoma. TCRdb reprocessed the multiplex PCR reads via MiXCR and lists one record per CDR3 protein. The sample has approximately 20,000 distinct CDR3 sequences; nearly 80% are singletons. Sequenced material: liver tumor tissue from sampling region 1. These receptors were collected from a woman between 25 and 40 years old with primary liver carcinoma and hepatitis B virus infection. Each CDR3 is given with its conserved first and last residue. The D gene is left open where the match is weak. The size of a clone is reported for some rows only, either as once, few or many, or as a class for expanded clones.

>NA|NA|TRBJ2-1|TRBV11-3|16
TGTGCCAGTAGTTCAACGGGACACAGCTTCTTGGATGAGCACTTCTTC
CASSSTGHSFLDEHFF
>TRBD2|NA|TRBJ2-7|TRBV29-1|15
TGCAGTGTTGTGATGACTAGCGCGTTAAGCTACGAGCAGTGCTTC
CSVVMTSALSYEQCF
>NA|NA|TRBJ2-7|TRBV4-3|15
TGCGCCATCAGCCAGCTACAGGACAGCTCTTACGAGCAGTATTTC
CAISQLQDSSYEQYF
>NA|NA|TRBJ2-7|TRBV4-3|18
TGCGCCAGCAGCCAAGCTGTGAAGGGGGGTCACATTAGCTACGTTCAGTACTTC
CASSQAVKGGHISYVQYF
>NA|once|TRBJ2-3|TRBV11-3|14
TGTGTCAGCAGCATTGGGACGCCGATGGCGCAGCAGTATTTT
CVSSIGTPMAQQYF
>NA|once|TRBJ2-2|TRBV6-2/TRBV6-3|14
TGTGCCAGCGGCCTATCGGGGGACACCGGAGAGCTGTTTTTT
CASGLSGDTGELFF
>NA|NA|TRBJ2-4|TRBV6-2/TRBV6-3|17
TGTGCCAGTACTTCTCTAAAAGGGAACAGCCGGAGAAACATTCAGTACTTC
CASTSLKGNSRRNIQYF
>NA|NA|TRBJ2-5|TRBV28|14
TGTGCCAGCAGTCCCATCCTACCCCAAGAGACCCAGTGCTTC
CASSPILPQETQCF
>TRBD2|NA|TRBJ2-3|TRBV5-4|17
TGTGCCAGTAACCCGGCGGCTAGCGGGAGTCGGACAGATACACAGTATTTT
CASNPAASGSRTDTQYF
>NA|NA|TRBJ2-7|TRBV6-5|15
TGTGCCAGTAGTTACAATGACAGCAGCTCCCACGAGCAGTACTTC
CASSYNDSSSHEQYF
>TRBD2|NA|TRBJ2-3|TRBV25-1|16
TGTGCCAGCAGTACCCCGGAAGGGAGGGATGGAGTTGCGCAGTATTTT
CASSTPEGRDGVAQYF
>TRBD2|NA|TRBJ2-1|TRBV11-2|16
TGTGCCAGCAGCACATCTCTAACGGGAGGATTCAATGAGCAGTTCTTC
CASSTSLTGGFNEQFF
>NA|NA|TRBJ2-1|TRBV24-1|13
TGTGACACACAGGGACATCCCGACAGTGAGCAGTTCTTC
CDTQGHPDSEQFF
>NA|NA|TRBJ2-2|TRBV11-2|15
TGTGCCAGCAGCTTATTCGCTGCAAACACCGGGGAGCTGTTTTTT
CASSLFAANTGELFF
>NA|NA|TRBJ2-1|TRBV11-1|17
TGTGTCAGCAGCCTCCCGGCTAGTGCAGGTTCCTACAATGAGCAGTTCTTC
CVSSLPASAGSYNEQFF
>TRBD2|NA|TRBJ2-1|TRBV11-3|15
TGTGCTAGCAGCCGGCTAGCTGGGGGGGGGTGTGAGCAGTTCTTC
CASSRLAGGGCEQFF
>NA|NA|TRBJ1-2|TRBV28|20
TGTGCCAGCTCCACGGGCAGACTAGTTCCCCGTCAGCACACTAACTATTTCTACACCTTC
CASSTGRLVPRQHTNYFYTF
>TRBD1|once|TRBJ2-2|TRBV6-5|15
TGTACCAGCAGTCCGCGGACAGGGTTCACCGGGGAGCCGTTTTTC
CTSSPRTGFTGEPFF
>NA|NA|TRBJ2-7|TRBV14|15
TGTGCCAGCAACCAGGTGGTGGGGACTGACTACGAGCAGTACTTC
CASNQVVGTDYEQYF
>NA|NA|TRBJ1-6|TRBV28|14
TGTGCTAGCAGTGGACTATCCGGAGCTTTACCCTTCCACTTT
CASSGLSGALPFHF
>NA|NA|TRBJ2-5|TRBV10-3|15
TGTGCCATTAGTGAGTCGGATACCAGACAAGAGACCCTGTACTTC
CAISESDTRQETLYF
>NA|once|TRBJ2-2|TRBV28|16
TGTGCCAGCAGTACAAAGACAGGCCCATACACCGGGGAGCTGTTTTTT
CASSTKTGPYTGELFF
>TRBD2|NA|TRBJ2-3|TRBV11-2|16
TGTGCCATCAGCGTGGGACTAGCGGGTTTTGTTGATACGCAGTATTTT
CAISVGLAGFVDTQYF
>NA|NA|TRBJ2-5|TRBV29-1|15
TGCAGCGTTGAAACCGGTAGGGGACTGAGGGAGATCCAGTACTTC
CSVETGRGLREIQYF
>TRBD2|once|TRBJ2-1|TRBV7-3|15
TGTGCCAGCAACTTGACTAGCGGGACAAACAATGAGCAGTTCTTC
CASNLTSGTNNEQFF
>NA|once|TRBJ2-1|TRBV7-9|13
TGTGCCAGCAGCCGAAGCGAACACAAAGAGCAGTTCTTC
CASSRSEHKEQFF
>NA|NA|TRBJ1-1|TRBV6-2/TRBV6-3|13
TGCGCCAGCAGCTCGACACCGGCCCTAACGACTTTCTTT
CASSSTPALTTFF
>NA|NA|TRBJ2-7|TRBV6-5|12
TGTGCCGGCAGTGCTGGACCGGACAGACTATACTTC
CAGSAGPDRLYF
>NA|NA|TRBJ2-7|TRBV6-5|15
TGTGCCAGCAGTTATAAGGACAGCGGCTCCTACAAGCAGTACTTC
CASSYKDSGSYKQYF
>TRBD2|NA|TRBJ2-1|TRBV6-2/TRBV6-3|12
TGTTACAGCAAGGGCGGGGGCAATGAGCAGTTCTTC
CYSKGGGNEQFF
>NA|NA|TRBJ2-1|TRBV12-3/TRBV12-4|14
TGTGCCTGCAGTTTAGCCAGACTATACAATGAGCAGTCCTTC
CACSLARLYNEQSF
>NA|NA|TRBJ2-5|TRBV7-2|14
TGTGCCAGCAGTTCAGTTTGGTCCGAAGAGACCCAGTACTTC
CASSSVWSEETQYF
>NA|NA|TRBJ2-2|TRBV7-9|16
TGTGCCAGCAGCCCACCGGCGGCAGGGACTGTTCGGGATCTGTTTTTT
CASSPPAAGTVRDLFF
>TRBD1|few|TRBJ2-5|TRBV6-5|13
TGTGCCAGCAGTACTGAAAGGGGGCCGACCCAGTACTTC
CASSTERGPTQYF
>NA|NA|TRBJ2-4|TRBV12-3/TRBV12-4|17
TGTGCCAGCTCAATCCCCGGGCGGGGCCTAGCCATAAAGATTCAGTACTTC
CASSIPGRGLAIKIQYF
>NA|many|TRBJ2-3|TRBV19|15
TGTGCCAGTAGTCCCCTAGGCACTTACACAGATACGCAGTATTTT
CASSPLGTYTDTQYF
>NA|NA|TRBJ2-7|TRBV5-6|13
TGTGTCAGCGGCTTACGGACAGGACTATCGCAGTACTTC
CVSGLRTGLSQYF
>NA|NA|TRBJ2-1|TRBV11-3|11
TGTGCCAGCAGCTTTAGCGGTGAGCAGTTCTTC
CASSFSGEQFF
>TRBD1|few|TRBJ1-1|TRBV11-2|20
TGTGCGAGCAGCGCTCGGGACAGGGGGCGCAAGAGGTGGGGTAACGCTGAAGCTTTCTTT
CASSARDRGRKRWGNAEAFF
>NA|NA|TRBJ2-5|TRBV28|14
TGTGCCAGCAGCCCCCTAGGGATTGAAGAGACCCAATACTTC
CASSPLGIEETQYF
>TRBD2|NA|TRBJ2-2|TRBV28|13
TGTGCCAGCGCTTTGAGCGGGAGCGGTGAGCTGTTTTTT
CASALSGSGELFF
>NA|NA|TRBJ1-5|TRBV5-4|18
TGTGCTAGCAGTAACCCGGCGGCTAGCGGGAGTCGGACCGATACGCAGCATTTT
CASSNPAASGSRTDTQHF
>NA|once|TRBJ1-5|TRBV6-5|13
TGTGCCAGCAGTTGCTCATGGAATCAGCCCCACCACTTT
CASSCSWNQPHHF
>NA|NA|TRBJ2-1|TRBV4-3|16
TGCGCCAGTAGCCAAGATGCGGGAAGCTCCTACAATGGGCATTTCTTC
CASSQDAGSSYNGHFF
>NA|once|TRBJ2-7|TRBV14|15
TGTGCCAGCAGACAGGCGGCGGGGATTGACTACGAGCAGTGCTTC
CASRQAAGIDYEQCF
>TRBD2|NA|TRBJ2-1|TRBV11-2|16
TGTGCCAGCAACACCCCTCTAGCGGGAGGATACAATAAGCAGTTCTTC
CASNTPLAGGYNKQFF
>NA|NA|TRBJ2-5|TRBV12-3/TRBV12-4|16
TGTGCCAGCACTTCAAGTCCATGGGGGTCGGCGGAGACCCAGTACTTC
CASTSSPWGSAETQYF
>NA|NA|TRBJ2-7|TRBV14|15
TGTGTCAACAGCCAGGCGGCTGGGACTGACTACGAGCAGTACTTC
CVNSQAAGTDYEQYF
>NA|NA|TRBJ2-1|TRBV6-6|13
TGTGCCACACGTCCTCCGGAGGGGGGTGAGCAGTTCTTC
CATRPPEGGEQFF
>TRBD1|NA|TRBJ2-1|TRBV10-3|14
TGTGCCATCAGTGATGTAGGGGGCATCGACGAGCAGCTCTTC
CAISDVGGIDEQLF
>NA|NA|TRBJ2-7|TRBV11-3|15
NA
CASNFGTGTTYEQYF
>NA|NA|TRBJ1-1|TRBV5-6|13
TGTGTCAGCAGCTTTTCGGGCCGCAGGGGAGCCTTCTTT
CVSSFSGRRGAFF
>NA|NA|TRBJ1-1|TRBV5-6|13
TGTGCCAGCAGCACCCTCGGAGACACTGAAGCTTTCTTT
CASSTLGDTEAFF
>NA|many|TRBJ2-2|TRBV11-2|16
TGTGCCAGCAGCTTAGCTGGGTTCGCGAACACCGGGGAGCTGTTTTTT
CASSLAGFANTGELFF
>TRBD2|NA|TRBJ2-1|TRBV11-2|17
TGTCCCAACAGCCTTACCAGCGGGAGGTTCCCAGGCGATGAGCAGTTCTTC
CPNSLTSGRFPGDEQFF
>TRBD2|NA|TRBJ2-4|TRBV12-3/TRBV12-4|14
TGTGCAAGCAATTTAGGGCGGGAGGGGAACATTCGATACTTC
CASNLGREGNIRYF
>TRBD2|medium-sized|TRBJ2-1|TRBV6-6|15
TGTGCCAGCGTAGCGGGGGGTAGCTCCTACAATGAGCAGTTCTTC
CASVAGGSSYNEQFF
>NA|NA|TRBJ1-1|TRBV30|16
TGTGCCTGGTGTGTAGGTGACAGGCTTCCGAACACTGAGGCTTTCTTT
CAWCVGDRLPNTEAFF
>NA|few|TRBJ2-1|TRBV29-1|14
TGCAGCGCCGCGACAGGAGTAGGTTCCAATGAGCAGTTCTTC
CSAATGVGSNEQFF